This T cell receptor beta chain comes out of a study of shared clonotypes between healthy human individuals. This clone is a singleton in its sample. The naive CD8 population came from CD45RO-negative cells selected for CCR7, without terminally differentiated effector memory CD45RA+ cells. Profiled with immunoSEQ multiplex PCR; TCRdb holds only in-frame clones, not every one. The sample lists more than 2 million clones, less than 95% occurring once. Trimming removed 0 bases at V and 6 bases at J, with 12 bases between. CDR3 length: 14 residues. Germline V lookup: CDR1 MGHRA, CDR2 YSYEKL. This sequence was found in a man younger than 35 in good health. Sequencing input: naive CD8+ T cells sorted from blood. The chain has TRBV4-1 and TRBJ2-7; D assignment may be TRBD1 or TRBD2 (5 bases each). The CDR3 spells CASSQDGTPPEQYF. The DNA of the CDR3 is TGCGCCAGCAGCCAAGACGGGACCCCGCCCGAGCAGTACTTC.